The 13 T cell receptor beta chains presented below share a single source sample, sequenced in a study of CXCR3-negative and CXCR3-positive naive CD8 T cells. UMI labels and 5' RACE were used to prepare the TRB cDNA libraries. TCRdb re-called the 5' RACE reads; every CDR3 protein appears as one record, without DNA. This sample carries 60,000 to 65,000 distinct CDR3 sequences, with roughly 0.73% going to the ten biggest clones. No antigen is known for these receptors. Whole-study results and caveats: Naive CXCR3-positive cells had TRB CDR3s more hydrophobic than those of CXCR3-negative naive cells.

The sequenced sample was naive CXCR3+ CD8+ T cells from blood. Subset given: CD45RO-CCR7+CD27+CD95- naive CD8+ T cells expressing CXCR3 (TNR3+). Receptors originate from a human donor in good health. Some clones in this sample may be carry-over from other donors' samples.

The chain carries TRBV19 and TRBJ2-3; checking the TCRdb D call of TRBD1 is not possible without DNA. In germline, CDR1 is LNHDA, CDR2 SQIVND (reference sequence). The CDR3 consists of 20 residues. CDR3 sequence: CASSSLPGTGIDGLADTQYF.

The chain has TRBV7-9 and TRBJ2-6; the TRBD1 assignment by TCRdb is unverifiable without DNA. The CDR3 contains 15 residues. Germline-derived CDR1 and CDR2 are SEHNR and FQNEAQ (reference sequence). The CDR3 loop is CATSHRDAGANVLTF.

V gene TRBV7-2 combines with J gene TRBJ2-5. The CDR3 has 12 residues. Germline V gene data show CDR1 as SGHTA and CDR2 as FQGNSA. The chain's CDR3 is CASSFGMETQYF.

V is TRBV4-2 and J is TRBJ2-2. The CDR3 has 12 residues. The germline V gene encodes CDR1 LGHNA and CDR2 YNFKEQ. CDR3 loop: CASSQESGELFF.

This chain connects TRBV29-1 to TRBJ2-7; no DNA is available, so the TRBD2 call from TCRdb remains unchecked. Germline lookup yields CDR1 SQVTM and CDR2 ANQGSEA. The CDR3 sequence is 11 residues long. CDR3 sequence reads: CSVDALDEQYF.

This chain joins TRBV7-9 and TRBJ2-7; as DNA is missing, the TRBD1 call by TCRdb cannot be tested. This CDR3 has 14 amino acids. Germline V lookup: CDR1 SEHNR, CDR2 FQNEAQ (reference sequence). The CDR3 loop is CASSLIVGGDEQYF. The complete variable domain, with remaining parts taken from reference TRBV7-9 and TRBJ2-7, reads DTGVSQNPRHKITKRGQNVTFRCDPISEHNRLYWYRQTLGQGPEFLTYFQNEAQLEKSRLLSDRFSAERPKGSFSTLEIQRTEQGDSAMYLCASSLIVGGDEQYFGPGTRLTVT.

The chain joins TRBV4-3 to TRBJ2-1; the D call from TCRdb, TRBD2, cannot be confirmed without DNA. Germline V lookup: CDR1 LGHNA, CDR2 YSLEER. The length of the CDR3 is 20 residues. CDR3 sequence: CASSQDSAAGGRSSYNEQFF.

The chain combines TRBV9 with TRBJ2-7; the D gene TCRdb calls, TRBD1, cannot be checked with no DNA. The CDR3 has 14 residues. The V gene's germline CDR1 is SGDLS and CDR2 YYNGEE. The CDR3 sequence: CASSAGTGVGEQYF.

The chain is built from TRBV28 and TRBJ1-6; TCRdb outputs TRBD1, but without DNA this stays unchecked. The CDR3 totals 14 residues. CDR1 MDHEN and CDR2 SYDVKM come from the germline V gene. The CDR3 loop reads CASPPGDYNSPLHF.

CDR3 protein: CASSSTGQSGNTIYF. This chain joins TRBV7-9 and TRBJ1-3; no DNA is available, so the TRBD1 call from TCRdb remains unchecked. The CDR3 has 15 amino acids. The V gene's germline CDR1 is SEHNR and CDR2 FQNEAQ (reference sequence). The variable domain in full, with the rest retrieved from reference TRBV7-9 and TRBJ1-3, is DTGVSQNPRHKITKRGQNVTFRCDPISEHNRLYWYRQTLGQGPEFLTYFQNEAQLEKSRLLSDRFSAERPKGSFSTLEIQRTEQGDSAMYLCASSSTGQSGNTIYFGEGSWLTVV.

The chain uses TRBV27 and TRBJ2-7; TCRdb reports TRBD1, a call that lacks DNA to check it against. CDR3 length equals 15 residues. Germline lookup yields CDR1 MNHEY and CDR2 SMNVEV (reference sequence). This CDR3 is CASSLTQGASYEQYF.

The chain employs TRBV12-3 or TRBV12-4 and TRBJ1-5. This CDR3 region has 14 residues. CDR3 loop: CASSPAGLHQPQHF.

The chain joins TRBV12-3 or TRBV12-4 to TRBJ2-7; the TRBD1 assignment by TCRdb is unverifiable without DNA. This CDR3 comprises 13 residues. The CDR3 spells CASSMGQSYEQYF.